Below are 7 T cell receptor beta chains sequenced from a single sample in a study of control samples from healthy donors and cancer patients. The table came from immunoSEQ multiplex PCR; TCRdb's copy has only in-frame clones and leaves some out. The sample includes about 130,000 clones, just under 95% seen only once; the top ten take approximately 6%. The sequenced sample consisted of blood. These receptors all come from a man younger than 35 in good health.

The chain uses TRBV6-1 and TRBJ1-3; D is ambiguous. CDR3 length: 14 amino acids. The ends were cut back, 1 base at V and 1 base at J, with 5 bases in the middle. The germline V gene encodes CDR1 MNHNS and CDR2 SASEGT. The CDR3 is CASSEGGSGNTIYF. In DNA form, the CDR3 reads TGTGCCAGCAGTGAAGGGGGTTCTGGAAACACCATATATTTT.

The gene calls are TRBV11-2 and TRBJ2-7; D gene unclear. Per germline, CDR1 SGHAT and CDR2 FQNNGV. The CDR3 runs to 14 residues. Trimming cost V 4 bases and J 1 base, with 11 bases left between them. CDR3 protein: CASSSISASYEQYF. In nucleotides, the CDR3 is TGTGCCAGCAGCTCTATCTCGGCGTCCTACGAGCAGTACTTC.

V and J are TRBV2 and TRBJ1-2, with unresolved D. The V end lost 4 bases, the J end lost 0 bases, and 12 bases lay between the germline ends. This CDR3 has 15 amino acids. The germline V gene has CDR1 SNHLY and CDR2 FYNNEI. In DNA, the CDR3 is TGTGCCAGCAGTGGGAGCTGGCGAACTAACTATGGCTACACCTTC. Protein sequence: CASSGSWRTNYGYTF. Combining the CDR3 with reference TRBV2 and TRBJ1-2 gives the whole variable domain EPEVTQTPSHQVTQMGQEVILRCVPISNHLYFYWYRQILGQKVEFLVSFYNNEISEKSEIFDDQFSVERPDGSNFTLKIRSTKLEDSAMYFCASSGSWRTNYGYTFGSGTRLTVV.

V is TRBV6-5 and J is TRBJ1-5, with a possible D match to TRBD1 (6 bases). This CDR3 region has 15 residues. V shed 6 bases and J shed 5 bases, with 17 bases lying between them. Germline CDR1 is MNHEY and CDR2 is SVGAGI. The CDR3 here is CASSRDRKKDQPQHF. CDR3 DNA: TGTGCCAGCAGCCGCGACAGGAAAAAGGATCAGCCCCAGCATTTT.

CDR3: CASSPPRASGGMDEQFF. CDR3 coding DNA: TGTGCCAGCAGCCCCCCCCGGGCTAGCGGGGGGATGGATGAGCAGTTCTTC. The rearrangement joins TRBV5-4 to TRBJ2-1, with 11 bases identical to TRBD2. The CDR3 length is 17 residues. The ends lost 4 bases at V and 8 bases at J; junction bases unmatched: 14. Germline-derived CDR1 and CDR2 are SGHNT and YYREEE (reference sequence).

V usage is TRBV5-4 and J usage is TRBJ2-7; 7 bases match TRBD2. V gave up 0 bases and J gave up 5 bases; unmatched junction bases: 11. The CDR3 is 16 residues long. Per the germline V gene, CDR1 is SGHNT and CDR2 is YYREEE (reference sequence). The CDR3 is CASSLAFTRGVNEQYF. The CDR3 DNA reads TGTGCCAGCAGCTTGGCCTTCACCCGGGGGGTTAACGAGCAGTACTTC.

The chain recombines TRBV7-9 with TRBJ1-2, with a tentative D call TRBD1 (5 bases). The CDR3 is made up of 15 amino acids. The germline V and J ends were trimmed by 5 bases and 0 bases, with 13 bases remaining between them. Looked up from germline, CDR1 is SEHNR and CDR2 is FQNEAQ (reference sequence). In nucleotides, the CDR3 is TGTGCCAGCAGCGGTACGGGACGGCCTAACTATGGCTACACCTTC. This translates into CASSGTGRPNYGYTF.